A single TCR beta chain is shown here with its context. No cognate antigen has been identified for it. No base-level quality is on record; no much larger clone is a single base apart. This sample is drawn from a study of blood T cell repertoires in COVID-19 (dated by TCRdb to 2018 to 2021). Notes on the research overall: The collaborator samples originated in the United States, Italy and Spain and spanned the acute and convalescent phases of COVID-19. The prospective study material was composed of cDNA or gDNA derived from T cells, B-cell-depleted T cells, or PBMCs. Deeply sampled blood TCRbeta repertoires from subjects exposed to, actively infected with, or recovered from COVID-19 were included in the dataset. The repertoires were released in a freely available public database meant as a resource for research on the immune response to SARS-CoV-2. Samples came from the ongoing ImmuneRACE study (first 160 participants) plus 1,254 subjects from 6 global collaborators. Sample metadata almost always included a de-identified subject ID, COVID-19 status, age in years and sex. HLA class I and class II types, where available, came from metadata supplied by the sample provider rather than from assay-based typing.

Enrolling through a virtual design, the prospective study's participants ranged in age from roughly 18 to 89 years and lived across about two dozen United States geographic areas. To assign participants to cohorts, the prospective study relied on clinical history that participants themselves reported in a screening survey and a study questionnaire. ImmuneRACE Cohort 3 recovered participants were defined by two consecutive negative NP/OP PCR tests, healthcare professional clearance, or symptom resolution. Each participant in the prospective study had whole blood, serum and a nasopharyngeal or oropharyngeal swab collected by mobile phlebotomists. Prospective study participants could optionally give additional blood draws and questionnaires over a roughly 2-month period. Before DNA extraction, prospective study blood samples were shipped either frozen or at room temperature. Taken from cysteine to phenylalanine, the CDR3 has 12 residues. Only CDR3 DNA remains: 36 bases, in frame from the first base. For CDR1 and CDR2, the germline V gene lists MNHEY and SVGAGI. Trimming removed 9 bases from V and 10 bases from J, leaving 18 bases between the germline ends.

TCRbeta CDR3 regions were amplified from genomic DNA by means of the immunoSEQ Assay, a bias-controlled multiplex PCR. The published analysis was carried out like this. Nucleated cell counts per sample were estimated from amplification of reference gene primers within the assay. Sequence reads were collapsed and filtered to measure the absolute abundance of every unique TCRbeta CDR3 rearrangement. For each sample, productive Simpson clonality was calculated by taking the square root of Simpson's diversity index across productive rearrangements. Held by TCRdb, this immuneACCESS table contains in-frame sequences only and omits some clones. Under half of the omission traces to an unresolved V gene where checked; the cause of the rest is unknown. The V and J calls and clone size come from that table; D and trimming were worked out from the DNA. This sample has 200,000 to 250,000 clones in its table, and 88% of those were observed once. About 2.6% of the sample goes to the ten largest clones.

On the study overall, not on this receptor specifically: How much clinical and demographic metadata was included differed by source and by participant, and the metadata was provided uncurated.

Here the chain combines TRBV6-5 and TRBJ1-1; D gene: possibly TRBD1, on 5 matching bases. The clonotype comes from a woman in her 30s who had recovered from COVID-19. Sequencing used PBMCs or T cells enriched from blood (not recorded which). The DNA sequence follows: TGTGCCAGTACCATCCGGGGGGGTGGAGCTTTCTTT. Translated, this gives CASTIRGGGAFF.